Below, one T cell receptor beta chain is given with its context. There is no known antigen for this receptor. Within one base of it there is no much larger clone, and no base qualities were kept. The meaning of the sample's time point label: before anti-PD-1 therapy. Genomic DNA extracted from tumor biopsies or peripheral blood was used for bulk TCRbeta sequencing, with input ranging from about 616 ng to 6,500 ng. All patients had histologically proven advanced or metastatic basal or squamous cell carcinoma and were poor candidates for surgical resection. Of the roughly 10 patients in the basal cell carcinoma cohort, eight or nine underwent bulk tumor TCR sequencing. V lost 4 bases and J lost 4 bases; the stretch between them is 11 bases long. From cysteine to phenylalanine, the CDR3 is 14 amino acids long. Of all the DNA, just the CDR3 is kept, 42 bases in frame from base 1. The germline V gene encodes CDR1 SGHNT and CDR2 YYREEE (reference sequence).

The data were taken from a study of T cells in tumors after PD-1 blockade (dated by TCRdb to the late 2010s). A note on the overall study: Patients with prior checkpoint blockade, systemic immunosuppressant use, or recent radiotherapy or other anti-cancer therapy within 4 weeks were excluded. On average, peripheral blood samples yielded 33,000 or so unique clonotypes and 100,000 to 140,000 TCR templates (range roughly 24,000-280,000). Bulk TCR sequencing was performed on 10 to 11 peripheral blood samples from a few patients to compare blood and tumor clonotypes. Pembrolizumab 200 mg every 3 weeks or cemiplimab 350 mg every 2 weeks was administered to patients. Clinical response was assessed using RECIST version 1.1. Paired single-cell RNA and TCR sequencing was done in the study on site-matched tumors from patients with BCC or SCC, both before and after anti-PD-1 therapy. While on anti-PD-1 treatment, some of the patients also continued taking daily vismodegib 150 mg.

What the research found in general, with its limitations: About 40% of the TCR clonotypes from tumors also showed up in blood, and some novel exhausted tumor clones were present in pre-treatment blood, which suggests peripheral recruitment. The source of novel T cell clones was not identified, and lymphoid organs or rare unexpanded clones within the tumor or the tumor periphery could be included among the possible sources.

The immunoSEQ platform was used to carry out deep TCRbeta sequencing. The study's own analysis went as follows. Only productive rearrangements were exported from the immunoSEQ Analyzer for further analysis. T cell phenotypes were assigned to bulk TCRbeta clonotypes by matching to single-cell RNA+TCR-seq clones sharing the same TCRbeta sequence. Tumor enrichment of a clone was calculated by dividing the clone's tumor frequency by the clone's PBMC frequency, both taken from bulk TCR sequencing. TCRs were sorted with GLIPH into specificity groups, meaning clusters of distinct TCRs that share CDR3 motifs and likely recognize common antigens. TCRdb provides this immuneACCESS table in a form limited to in-frame rearrangements. Some clones are lacking; in checked studies, under half of them reflect an unresolved V gene, and why the rest are absent is not known. V, J and clone size reflect that table, while D and trimming were determined from the DNA. The sample table contains 20,000 to 25,000 clones; only one count was recorded for about 77% of them. 26% of the sample is held by the ten biggest clonotypes.

The source of this sequence is a human donor with basal cell carcinoma. The sequence is built from TRBV5-4 and TRBJ1-4; TRBD1 is possibly the D segment (5 matching bases). The sequences come from PBMCs, collected before anti-PD-1 treatment. The nucleotides are TGTGCCAGCAGCCGGGACGGGTTTAATGAAAAACTGTTTTTT. Its translation is CASSRDGFNEKLFF.